This T cell receptor beta chain was identified during a study of a mutant IDH1 vaccine in newly diagnosed glioma. Germline V CDR1 and CDR2: MNHEY, SVGAGI. Trimming removed 0 bases from V and 8 bases from J, with 8 bases in between. This CDR3 spans 13 amino acids. The protocol was immunoSEQ multiplex PCR, while the TCRdb copy is restricted to in-frame clones and leaves out a portion. The table lists tens of thousands of clones, more than 80% of them singletons, with over 4.5% in the top ten. Described time point: week 23, last vaccination. Each dose delivered 300 ug of mutant IDH1 20-mer peptide subcutaneously with imiquimod. As regards this clone: Its antigen is not known.

The rearrangement joins TRBV6-5 to TRBJ1-3, with D perhaps TRBD1 (6 bases). The origin of this receptor is a man in his forties or fifties with glioma. Source: PBMCs, taken from a glioma patient whose treatment included an IDH1 peptide vaccine. CDR3 in amino acids: CASSYSQGDTIYF. The CDR3 DNA sequence: TGTGCCAGCAGTTACTCACAGGGAGACACCATATATTTT.